This record concerns one TCR beta chain sequence. The specificity of this receptor is unknown. No much larger clone exists at a distance of one base, and base qualities are not known. Genomic DNA was isolated from the sorted cells so that the TCRbeta CDR3 region could be sequenced. The immunoSEQ Assay was used for sequencing of TCRbeta CDR3 regions. Sourced from immuneACCESS, this table was stored by TCRdb with only in-frame sequences that have V and J called. A share of the clones is absent; for the studies checked, an unresolved V gene accounts for under half, and the remainder has no known explanation. A total of 33,000 or so clones appear in this sample, approximately 81% of them only once. More than 10% of the sample is taken by the ten largest. The CDR3, cysteine through phenylalanine, is 13 amino acids long. Only the CDR3 DNA stays, 39 bases, in frame from base 1. Looking up the germline V gene yields CDR1 MNHEY and CDR2 SVGAGI. V loses 2 bases of germline sequence and J loses 8 bases, and the interval between the two ends is 10 bases.

This sample was included in a study of OX40 agonist ivuxolimab in advanced cancers. As for the study more broadly: Ivuxolimab was a fully human IgG2 agonistic monoclonal antibody targeting the costimulatory receptor OX40 (CD134). Of the roughly 52 dose-escalation patients, hepatocellular carcinoma was present in about 19, melanoma in some 15, renal cell carcinoma in 9 and head and neck cancer in 9. Intravenous ivuxolimab was administered to patients every 2 weeks at six dose levels: 0.01, 0.1, 0.3, 1.5, 3 and 10 mg/kg. The paper reports the monotherapy dose-escalation portion (N of about 47 patients) of the phase I ivuxolimab trial. Patients were allowed to have had prior anti-PD-1, anti-PD-L1 or anti-CTLA-4 therapy, and approximately 43% of the dose-escalation patients had previously received checkpoint inhibitors. Partial responses were achieved by three dose-escalation patients, of whom one had hepatocellular carcinoma and two had cutaneous melanoma. The dose-escalation cohort was about 87% male with a mean age of roughly 60 years, ranging from 23 to 79. Peripheral TCRbeta sequencing was intended to test whether TCR sequence diversity was altered and clonal T-cell expansion was caused by ivuxolimab.

What the work shows at the level of the full study, not this receptor alone: Partial responders in the 0.1-3.0 mg/kg groups had among the lowest normalized peripheral clonal expansion, especially among CD8+ T cells. At doses from 0.1 to 3.0 mg/kg, clonal expansion was seen in both CD4+ and CD8+ blood T cells between baseline and week 6. On average, CD8+ T cells showed more expanded clones than CD4+ T cells after ivuxolimab. Low levels of normalized T-cell clonal expansion were also seen in some nonresponding patients. Antigen specificity was not determined for the clonally expanded peripheral T cells.

The trial excluded patients who had a history of autoimmune disease or were on systemic immunosuppression. In every dose cohort, peripheral blood was drawn for TCR sequencing at baseline, cycle 4 day 1, and cycle 7 day 1. The samples were drawn from a first-in-human, open-label, multicenter phase I dose-escalation trial of ivuxolimab. Adults with locally advanced or metastatic head and neck squamous cell, hepatocellular, melanoma or renal cell carcinoma were enrolled in the trial. Before TCR sequencing, CD4+ and CD8+ T cells were separately sorted from peripheral blood. This receptor chain uses TRBV6-5 and TRBJ2-1; no D gene can be assigned with confidence. The TCR originated in an adult with an advanced solid tumor such as melanoma, head and neck, liver or kidney cancer. The specimen comprised CD4+ or CD8+ T cells sorted from blood, sampled in a trial of the OX40 agonist ivuxolimab. At the DNA level, the sequence is TGTGCCAGCAGTTACCCTGAATGGGATGAGCAGTTCTTC. It translates to CASSYPEWDEQFF.